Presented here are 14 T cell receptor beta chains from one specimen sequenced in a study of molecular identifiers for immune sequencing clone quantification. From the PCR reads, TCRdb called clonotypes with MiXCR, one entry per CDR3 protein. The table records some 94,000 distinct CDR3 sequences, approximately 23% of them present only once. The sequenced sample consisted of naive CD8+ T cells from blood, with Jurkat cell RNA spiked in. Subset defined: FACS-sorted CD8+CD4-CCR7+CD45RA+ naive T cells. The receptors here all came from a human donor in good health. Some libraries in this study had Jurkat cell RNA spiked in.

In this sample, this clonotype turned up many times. This CDR3 reads CASSQESTDTQYF. In DNA form, the CDR3 reads TGTGCCAGCAGCCAAGAGAGCACAGATACGCAGTATTTT. V gene TRBV14 combines with J gene TRBJ2-3; D remains unclear. Trimming cost V 0 bases and J 0 bases, with 1 base left between them. Germline V gives CDR1 SGHDN, CDR2 FVKESK. The CDR3 totals 13 residues.

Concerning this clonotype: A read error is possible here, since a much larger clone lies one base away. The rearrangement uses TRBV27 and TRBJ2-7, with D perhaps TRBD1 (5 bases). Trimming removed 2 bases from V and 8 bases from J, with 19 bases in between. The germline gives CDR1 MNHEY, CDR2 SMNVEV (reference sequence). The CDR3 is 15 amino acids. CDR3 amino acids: CASSLGVQVQDKQYF. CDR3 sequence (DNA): TGTGCCAGCAGTTTAGGTGTCCAGGTTCAGGACAAGCAGTACTTC.

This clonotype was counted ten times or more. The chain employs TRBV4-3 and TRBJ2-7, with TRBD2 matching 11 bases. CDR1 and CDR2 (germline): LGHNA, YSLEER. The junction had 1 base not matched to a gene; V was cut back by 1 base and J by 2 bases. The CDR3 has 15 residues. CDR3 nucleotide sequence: TGCGCCAGCAGCCAAGGACTAGCGGGGACCTACGAGCAGTACTTC. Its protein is CASSQGLAGTYEQYF.

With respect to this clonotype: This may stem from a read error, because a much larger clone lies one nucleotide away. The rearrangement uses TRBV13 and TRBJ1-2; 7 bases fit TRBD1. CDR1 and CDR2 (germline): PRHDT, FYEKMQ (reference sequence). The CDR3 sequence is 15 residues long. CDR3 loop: CASTSGTAFNYGYPF. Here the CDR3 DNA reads TGTGCCAGCACCAGCGGGACAGCATTTAACTATGGCTACCCCTTC.

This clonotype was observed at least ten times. The DNA of the CDR3 is TGCAGCGTTTCTATCTCCGGGGAGCTGTTTTTT. Its translation: CSVSISGELFF. This sequence joins TRBV29-1 and TRBJ2-2; D is undetermined. The germline V gene encodes CDR1 SQVTM and CDR2 ANQGSEA. Trimming cost V 5 bases and J 6 bases, with 7 bases left between them. This CDR3 is built from 11 residues.

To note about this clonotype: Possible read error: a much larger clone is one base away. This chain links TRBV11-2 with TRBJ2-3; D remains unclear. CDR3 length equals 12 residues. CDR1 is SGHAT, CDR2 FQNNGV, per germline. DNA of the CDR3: TGTGCCAGCAGCTTAGTGGCAGATGCGCAGTATTTT. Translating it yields CASSLVADAQYF.

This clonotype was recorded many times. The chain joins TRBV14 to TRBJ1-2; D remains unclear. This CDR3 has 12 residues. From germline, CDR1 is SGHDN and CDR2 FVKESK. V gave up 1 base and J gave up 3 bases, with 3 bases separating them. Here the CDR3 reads CASSQAHYGYTF. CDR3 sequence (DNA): TGTGCCAGCAGCCAAGCTCACTATGGCTACACCTTC.

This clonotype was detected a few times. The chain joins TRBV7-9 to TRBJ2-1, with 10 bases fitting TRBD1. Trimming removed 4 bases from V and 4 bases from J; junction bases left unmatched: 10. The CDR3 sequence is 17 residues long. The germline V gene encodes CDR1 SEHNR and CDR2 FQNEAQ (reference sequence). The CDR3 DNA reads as TGTGCCAGCAGCTCGCTTACATGGGACAGGGGATACAATGAGCAGTTCTTC. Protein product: CASSSLTWDRGYNEQFF.

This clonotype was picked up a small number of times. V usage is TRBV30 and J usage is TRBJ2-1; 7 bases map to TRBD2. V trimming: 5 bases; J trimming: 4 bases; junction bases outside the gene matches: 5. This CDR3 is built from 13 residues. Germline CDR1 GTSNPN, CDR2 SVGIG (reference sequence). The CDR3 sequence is CAWVTSLYNEQFF. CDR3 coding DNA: TGTGCCTGGGTGACTAGCCTTTACAATGAGCAGTTCTTC.

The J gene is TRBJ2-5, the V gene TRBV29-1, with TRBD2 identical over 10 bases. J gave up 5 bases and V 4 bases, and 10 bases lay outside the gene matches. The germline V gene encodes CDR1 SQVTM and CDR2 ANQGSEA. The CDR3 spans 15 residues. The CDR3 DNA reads TGCAGCGTTGGGCTAGCGGGAGTGTTTGGGGAGACCCAGTACTTC. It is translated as CSVGLAGVFGETQYF.

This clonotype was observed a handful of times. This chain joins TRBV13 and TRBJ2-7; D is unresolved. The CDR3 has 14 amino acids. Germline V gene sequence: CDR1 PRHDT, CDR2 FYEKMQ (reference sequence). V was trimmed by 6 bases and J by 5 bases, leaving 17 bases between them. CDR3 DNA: TGTGCCAGCAGTGAAGAAACGAGAGACCACGAGCAGTACTTC. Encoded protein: CASSEETRDHEQYF.

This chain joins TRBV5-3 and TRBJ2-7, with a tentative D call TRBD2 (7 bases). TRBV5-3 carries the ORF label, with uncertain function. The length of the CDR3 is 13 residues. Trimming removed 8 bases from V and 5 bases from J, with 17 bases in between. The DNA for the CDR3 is TGTGCCAGCGAAGGGGGGGATCGTAACGAGCAGTACTTC. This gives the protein CASEGGDRNEQYF.

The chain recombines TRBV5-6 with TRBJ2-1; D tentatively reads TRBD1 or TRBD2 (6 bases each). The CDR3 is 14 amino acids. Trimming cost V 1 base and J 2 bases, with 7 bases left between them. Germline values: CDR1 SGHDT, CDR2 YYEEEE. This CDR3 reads CASSLRGAYNEQFF. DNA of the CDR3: TGTGCCAGCAGCTTGAGGGGGGCCTACAATGAGCAGTTCTTC.

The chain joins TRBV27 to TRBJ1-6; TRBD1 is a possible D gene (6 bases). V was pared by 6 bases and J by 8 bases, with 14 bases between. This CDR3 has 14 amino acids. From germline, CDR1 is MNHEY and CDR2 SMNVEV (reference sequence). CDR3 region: CASRLRGGDSPLHF. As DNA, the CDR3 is TGTGCCAGCAGGCTCAGGGGTGGGGATTCACCCCTCCACTTT.